A single sample gave rise to the 5 T cell receptor beta chains below, sequenced in a study of control samples from healthy donors and cancer patients. The assay was immunoSEQ multiplex PCR, and TCRdb's table has in-frame clones only and misses some. Of roughly 20,000 clones listed, 83% were seen once; the top ten hold roughly 27%. Material for sequencing was PBMCs. The receptors derive from a man in his sixties with head and neck cancer.

The rearrangement joins TRBV30 to TRBJ1-4; 7 bases agree with TRBD1. Germline loops: CDR1 GTSNPN, CDR2 SVGIG (reference sequence). J lost 4 bases, V lost 0 bases, and 5 bases had no gene match. The CDR3 runs to 15 residues. Here the CDR3 DNA reads TGTGCCTGGAGTGTACGAGGGGGCTATAATGAAAAACTGTTTTTT. Protein sequence: CAWSVRGGYNEKLFF.

CDR3 region: CAWSVQQLGANVLTF. In nucleotides, the CDR3 is TGTGCCTGGAGTGTACAACAGCTTGGGGCCAACGTCCTGACTTTC. The chain combines TRBV30 with TRBJ2-6; D remains unclear. Germline assignment: CDR1 GTSNPN and CDR2 SVGIG (reference sequence). The CDR3 extends over 15 amino acids. The V end lost 0 bases, the J end lost 3 bases, and 9 bases lay between the germline ends.

The chain links TRBV5-4 to TRBJ1-1; 7 bases align to TRBD1. V lost 0 bases to trimming and J lost 7 bases; unmatched junction nucleotides: 9. The germline gives CDR1 SGHNT, CDR2 YYREEE (reference sequence). The CDR3 is 15 amino acids. CDR3 residues: CASSLDRGHRGEAFF. The CDR3 DNA reads TGTGCCAGCAGCTTGGACAGGGGCCACCGTGGTGAAGCTTTCTTT.

The chain is built from TRBV7-6 and TRBJ2-2; TRBD2 might be the D (7 bases). CDR1 and CDR2 (germline): SGHVS, FNYEAQ. Trimming pared 1 base from V and 6 bases from J, leaving 15 bases between. There are 16 residues in the CDR3. The DNA for the CDR3 is TGTGCCAGCAGCTTAGGAGGGGGGGAGTCCCCCGGGGAGCTGTTTTTT. It yields the protein CASSLGGGESPGELFF.

V is TRBV2 and J is TRBJ1-1; no clear D gene. This CDR3 is built from 13 residues. Germline CDR1 and CDR2: SNHLY and FYNNEI. V lost 5 bases and J lost 4, with 11 bases in between. The CDR3, as DNA: TGTGCCAGCAGTTCCGCTAGAGGCACTGAAGCTTTCTTT. As protein: CASSSARGTEAFF.